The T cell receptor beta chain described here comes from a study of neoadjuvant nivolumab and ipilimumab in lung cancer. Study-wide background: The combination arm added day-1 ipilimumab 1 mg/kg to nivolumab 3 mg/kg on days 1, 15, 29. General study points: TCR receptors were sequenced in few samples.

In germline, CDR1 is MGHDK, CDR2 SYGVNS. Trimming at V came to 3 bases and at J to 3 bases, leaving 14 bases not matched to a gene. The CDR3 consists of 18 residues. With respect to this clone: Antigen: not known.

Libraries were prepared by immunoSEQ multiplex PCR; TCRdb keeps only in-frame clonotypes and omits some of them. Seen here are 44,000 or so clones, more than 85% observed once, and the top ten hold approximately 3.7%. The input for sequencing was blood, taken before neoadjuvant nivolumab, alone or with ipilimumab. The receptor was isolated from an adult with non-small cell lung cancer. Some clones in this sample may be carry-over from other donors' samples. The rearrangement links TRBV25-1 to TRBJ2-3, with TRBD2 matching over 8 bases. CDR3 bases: TGTGCCAGCAGTGACCCCGAGGGTGGAGCGGGAGTTACAGATACGCAGTATTTT. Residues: CASSDPEGGAGVTDTQYF.